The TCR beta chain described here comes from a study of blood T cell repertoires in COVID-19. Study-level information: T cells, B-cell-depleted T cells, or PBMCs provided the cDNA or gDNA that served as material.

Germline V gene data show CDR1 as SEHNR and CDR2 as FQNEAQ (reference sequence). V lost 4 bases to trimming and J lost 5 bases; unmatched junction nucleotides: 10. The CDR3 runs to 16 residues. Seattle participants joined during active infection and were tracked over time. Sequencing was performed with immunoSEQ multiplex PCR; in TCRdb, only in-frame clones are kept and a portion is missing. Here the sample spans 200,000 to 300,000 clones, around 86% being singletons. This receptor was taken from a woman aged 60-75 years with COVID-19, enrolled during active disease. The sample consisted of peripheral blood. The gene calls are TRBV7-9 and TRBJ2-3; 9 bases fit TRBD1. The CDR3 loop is CASSSNSGTGRDTQYF. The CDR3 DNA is TGTGCCAGCAGCTCCAACTCGGGGACAGGGCGAGATACGCAGTATTTT.